This record concerns one T cell receptor beta chain sequence. This table comes from immunoSEQ multiplex PCR, and its TCRdb copy is limited to in-frame clones, with some not included. Altogether 70,000 to 95,000 clones are present, around 84% being singletons, with the ten largest covering 6.6%. This record comes from a study of OX40 agonist ivuxolimab in advanced cancers. The germline V gene encodes CDR1 SGHAT and CDR2 FQNNGV. The length of the CDR3 is 19 residues. V was clipped by 0 bases and J by 3 bases; unmatched bases: 13. The input for sequencing was CD4+ or CD8+ T cells sorted from blood, taken in a trial of the OX40 agonist ivuxolimab. The genes are TRBV11-2 and TRBJ1-4, with 7 bases matching TRBD1. The TCR sequence derives from an adult with an advanced solid tumor such as melanoma, head and neck, liver or kidney cancer. CDR3 sequence reads: CASSLDGTAQEGANEKLFF. The CDR3 DNA follows: TGTGCCAGCAGCTTAGACGGGACAGCCCAAGAAGGGGCTAATGAAAAACTGTTTTTT.